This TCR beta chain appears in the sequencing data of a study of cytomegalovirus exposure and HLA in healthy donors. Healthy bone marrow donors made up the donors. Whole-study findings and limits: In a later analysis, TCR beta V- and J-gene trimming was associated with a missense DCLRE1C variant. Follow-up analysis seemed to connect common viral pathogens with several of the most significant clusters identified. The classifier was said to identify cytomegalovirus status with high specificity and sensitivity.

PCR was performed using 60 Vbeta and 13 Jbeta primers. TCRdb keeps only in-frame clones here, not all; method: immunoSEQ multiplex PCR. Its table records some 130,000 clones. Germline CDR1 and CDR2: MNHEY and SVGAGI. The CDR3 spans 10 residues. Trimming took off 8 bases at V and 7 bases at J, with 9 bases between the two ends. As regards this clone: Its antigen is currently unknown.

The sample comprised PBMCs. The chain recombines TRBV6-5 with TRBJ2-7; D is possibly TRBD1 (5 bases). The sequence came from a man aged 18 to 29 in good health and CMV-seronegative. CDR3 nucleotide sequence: TGTGCCAGCGGTTCAGGGGAGCAGTACTTC. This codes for CASGSGEQYF.